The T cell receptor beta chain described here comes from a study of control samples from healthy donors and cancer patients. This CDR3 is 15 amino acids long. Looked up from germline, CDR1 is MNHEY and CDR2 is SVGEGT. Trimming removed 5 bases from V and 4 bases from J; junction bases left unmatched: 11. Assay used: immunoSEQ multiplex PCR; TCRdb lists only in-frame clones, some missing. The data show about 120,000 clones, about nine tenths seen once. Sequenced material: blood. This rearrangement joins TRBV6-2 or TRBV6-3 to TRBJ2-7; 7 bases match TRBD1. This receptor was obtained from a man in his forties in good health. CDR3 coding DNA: TGTGCCAGCAGTCCCCGAGGGACAGCAGAATACGAGCAGTACTTC. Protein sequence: CASSPRGTAEYEQYF.